This T cell receptor beta chain came from a study of cytomegalovirus exposure and HLA in healthy donors (dated by TCRdb to the late 2010s). About the investigation overall: According to an earlier analysis of 587 of the donors, about 190 million T cells yielded 90 million to 140 million unique TCR beta sequences and 276 Gb of sequence data. An early release covering about 600 HLA-typed donors comprised approximately 300 gigabases of sequencing data and about 90 million unique TCR sequences. Of the 350 to 400 genotyped donors, roughly 80% fell in the genetic ancestry cluster associated with self-reported Caucasian donors. The study aimed to test whether cataloging public T cell receptors could reveal signatures of past pathogen exposure. Using immunosequencing, the study profiled T cell repertoires from 666 subjects and related those repertoires to cytomegalovirus serostatus. Besides the first cohort of 666 subjects, a separate validation cohort made up of over 100 different subjects was used. High-throughput TCR immunosequencing, statistical association of individual TCRs with disease status, and machine learning were combined to predict cytomegalovirus infection status. In a later analysis, previously published TCR beta repertoires from fewer than 750 donors were re-analyzed and high-resolution HLA genotyping was added so that TCR occurrence patterns could be studied. Rather than drawing on any new phenotypic data, the later analysis identified candidate immune exposures from TCR beta sequences and the way those sequences occurred across donors. To decide whether each TCR beta V gene segment behaved as functional or pseudogenic, an earlier analysis of approximately 600 of the donors relied on high-throughput TCR beta sequencing. Donor age, sex, ethnicity and CMV serostatus were compiled alongside the repertoire data. In a later genetic analysis, genome-wide SNP genotypes for about three fifths of the 666 donors were used, and that subset was treated as a discovery cohort. Every discovery cohort repertoire had been produced on one sequencing platform. HLA typing covered class I and class II loci at four-digit resolution. Typing coverage differed by locus: A, B, C, DRB1 and DQB1 were typed in roughly 629-640 donors, DQA1 in about 500, DPA1 in around 610, and DPB1 in approximately 450. A handful of DR-DQ haplotypes were handled as single units for association and clustering because linkage in the cohort was strong. Across approximately 400 genotyped donors of the cohort, an average of about 220,000 unique TCR beta nucleotide sequences per donor were sequenced, and roughly a sixth of those sequences were non-productive. Summary of the overall study and its limitations: An earlier analysis of around 500 of the donors showed that most TCR beta V segments appeared in productive rearrangements either about 87% or about 30% of the time, which broadly matched IMGT annotations. A later analysis reported that several top co-occurrence clusters appeared linked to parvovirus B19, influenza, CMV and Epstein-Barr virus. When HLA alleles, especially DR and DQ, strongly co-occurred, TCR associations were difficult to assign to individual alleles. In both the original and validation cohorts, the classifier was reported to diagnose cytomegalovirus status with high specificity and sensitivity. Because the 87-base-pair reads could not distinguish some IMGT-functional V segments, including TRBV6-2 and TRBV6-3, those segments were excluded. A later genetic analysis reported fewer N-insertions in productive TCRs among donors in an Asian-associated ancestry cluster than the roughly 690-donor mean. A few of the identified cytomegalovirus-associated TCR beta chains were confirmed in vitro to be specific for cytomegalovirus antigens. A further reported finding was that TCR beta sequences accurately predicted the HLA-A and HLA-B alleles for most subjects in the first cohort. According to a later analysis, TCR association rates differed among HLA loci, with DRB1 alleles showing the most associated TCRs and HLA-C alleles showing the fewest. The only immune exposure information available for the cohort was CMV serostatus. A later genetic analysis associated a missense DCLRE1C variant with V-gene and J-gene trimming of TCR beta chains, and an independent cohort replicated the association. The authors suggested that the approach could potentially be generalized to other disease states and immunological phenotypes. Linkage disequilibrium might explain the correlated functional status among segregating V segments, but an unknown experimental factor could not be excluded. About 15 rarely observed V segments, including chromosome 9 orphons, were excluded from the earlier analysis of some 590 of the donors because counts were too low. Specific HLA alleles were associated with roughly 16,000 TCR beta sequences at a false discovery rate of 0.05 in a later analysis. The study gave a list of around 170 TCR beta chains associated with cytomegalovirus. Because HLA typing was unavailable for some donors at each locus, only the typed subset was used in association tests. A later analysis found that HLA-associated TCR beta chains were more clonally expanded and had lower generation probabilities than equally common non-associated chains. The presence/absence analyses assumed that sequencing depth was roughly uniform across donors, and that assumption may not be true. The sequencing pipeline was judged likely to have produced a cluster of highly shared sequence variants as a technical artifact. Most CMV-associated TCR beta chains appeared to be HLA-restricted in a later analysis, and the HLA associations seemed to be driven largely by CMV exposure. The cohort was sequenced for TCR beta chains only, and without alpha or paired-chain data the features that could be detected were limited. While some public TCRs were present in many individuals, most TCR sequences turned up only very rarely across donors.

This clone was recorded once. Its recognized antigen is unknown. Within one base of it there is no much larger clone, and no base qualities were kept. Its CDR3 holds 16 amino acids, cysteine through phenylalanine. The entry retains the CDR3 DNA only, 48 bases that are in frame from base 1. Taken from the germline V gene (reference sequence), the CDR1 and CDR2 loops are PRHDT and FYEKMQ. Trimming at the junction amounts to 9 bases on V and 6 bases on J, and the germline ends lie 27 bases apart. The cohort was made up of 650 to 700 healthy bone marrow donors. At the time of sampling, all cohort members were nominally healthy, though unrecorded immune exposures were likely present. The donor was CMV seronegative and was included in the group of a few hundred seronegative cohort members. Each donor provided a peripheral blood sample, and peripheral blood mononuclear cells were used for TCR beta sequencing. The Qiagen DNeasy Blood Extraction Kit was used to extract genomic DNA from the blood cell samples.

Library prep was done by the immunoSEQ multiplex PCR assay. A mixture of 60 forward primers for TCR Vbeta segments and 13 reverse primers for TCR Jbeta segments was used in the multiplex PCR. The CDR3 region of rearranged TCR beta genes was amplified from genomic DNA by a multiplex PCR assay. The Illumina HiSeq System was used to sequence the amplified TCR beta libraries as 87-base-pair reads. As for the authors' bioinformatics: A later analysis counted approximately 74 million unique TCR beta chains across the 600 to 850 repertoires, and 9.5 million to 11 million of these chains were shared by at least two donors. Raw reads were error-corrected and collapsed into unique sequences by a nearest-neighbor algorithm in which closely related sequences were merged to remove PCR and sequencing errors. CDR3 sequences were aligned to IMGT reference sequences to assign V, D and J gene segments. For a sequence to be retained, a match of at least six nucleotides to both a V gene segment and a J gene segment was required. A rearrangement was called productive if the CDR3 had no stop codons and remained in frame with V and J, and every other rearrangement was called non-productive. Following IMGT convention, CDR3 was defined as the stretch from the second conserved V-encoded cysteine up to the conserved J-encoded phenylalanine. The earlier analysis of 500 to 600 of the donors excluded sequences that lacked an unambiguous match to a single V gene segment. An earlier analysis of several hundred of the donors called V segments functional above 56.7% productive rearrangements and segregating when the between-donor standard deviation exceeded 5%. To diagnose cytomegalovirus status from the catalog of TCR beta chain sequences, a statistical classification framework was built. V and J gene assignment, in a later analysis, came from comparing TCR nucleotide sequences with IMGT/GENE-DB human TR gene sequences. The TCRdist pipeline was used in a later analysis to assign CDR3 sequences and most-parsimonious VDJ recombination scenarios. In a later analysis, each TCR beta chain was defined by its CDR3 amino acid sequence together with its V-gene family, and reads without a unique V-gene family were excluded. As a way to deal with suspected cross-contamination and a sequencing artifact, a later analysis dropped roughly 600 nucleotide sequences that were highly shared and had low generation probability. For each public chain, a later analysis derived a clonal expansion index from normalized ranks of inferred template counts within each repertoire. Generation probabilities in a later analysis came from a VDJ recombination model fitted to out-of-frame rearrangements, and those results were checked against IGoR. In a later analysis, hypergeometric tests were used to score TCR-TCR, TCR-HLA and TCR-CMV co-occurrence, with a repertoire-size bias correction applied to TCR pairs. In a later analysis, false discovery rates were estimated by permuting HLA or CMV assignments 20 times. A later analysis grouped co-occurring TCRs with DBSCAN, adding TCRdist sequence similarity when clustering within HLA-allele-positive subsets. Repertoires with fewer than 30,000 or more than 120,000 public chains, plus five repertoires with anomalous nucleotide sharing, were excluded from co-occurrence clustering. TCRdb's version of the immuneACCESS table is confined to in-frame rearrangements and falls short of the full clone set. An unresolved V gene accounts for under half of the shortfall where checked; the remainder is of unknown origin. The V and J calls and clone size were taken over from that table, and D and trimming were inferred from the DNA. The sample table records roughly 150,000 clones; more than 80% of these occur just once. The ten largest clones take up approximately 2% of the sample.

The material sequenced was PBMCs. This receptor was identified in a woman younger than 35 in good health and CMV-seronegative. The V and J segments used are TRBV13 and TRBJ2-7, with TRBD1 perhaps the D gene, on 5 matching bases. Here is the DNA: TGTGCCAGTTCGATCTTTAACGACTGGGGCGACGCCGAGCAGTACTTC. It translates as CASSIFNDWGDAEQYF.